This TCR beta chain was captured by sequencing in a study of identical twins. CDR1 and CDR2 (germline): DFQATT, SNEGSKA (reference sequence). With 5 bases removed from V and 3 bases from J, the gap between germline ends came to 15 bases. The CDR3 is 14 residues long. This clonotype was counted between two and nine times. TCRdb itself ran the 5' RACE reads through MiXCR, one entry per CDR3 protein. This table has approximately 630,000 distinct CDR3 sequences, about 7.1% appearing once. In addition, the sample was reused for a study of yellow fever vaccine responses in identical twins.

The V gene is TRBV20-1, the J gene TRBJ2-3, with D perhaps matching TRBD2 (5 bases). This receptor was identified in a woman aged 18-35 years in good health. The sequenced sample consisted of PBMCs. The CDR3 nucleotides read TGCAGTGCTTGGGGTCCCACGGGGACAGATACGCAGTATTTT. Protein: CSAWGPTGTDTQYF.